At least ten counts were recorded for the clone carrying this TCR beta chain. TCRdb re-called the 5' RACE reads through MiXCR, storing one row per CDR3 protein. The sample carries hundreds of thousands of distinct CDR3 sequences, 6.2% recorded once. V lost 0 bases and J 5 bases, leaving 7 bases between the germline ends. In germline, CDR1 is SGHRS, CDR2 YFSETQ. The CDR3 contains 13 residues. This sample stems from a study of T cells after yellow fever vaccination. The sequence was collected from a man between 25 and 39 years old who received the YFV17D yellow fever vaccine. This chain uses TRBV5-1 with TRBJ2-3; D possibly uses TRBD1 or TRBD2 (5 bases each). Sample: PBMCs, taken 5 days after the yellow fever booster vaccination. CDR3 nucleotides: TGCGCCAGCAGCTTGGGGGACCAAGATACGCAGTATTTT. Its translation: CASSLGDQDTQYF. Looking up the rest from reference TRBV5-1 and TRBJ2-3 gives the full variable domain: KAGVTQTPRYLIKTRGQQVTLSCSPISGHRSVSWYQQTPGQGLQFLFEYFSETQRNKGNFPGRFSGRQFSNSRSEMNVSTLELGDSALYLCASSLGDQDTQYFGPGTRLTVL.